Shown below are 22 T cell receptor beta chains from a single sample sequenced in a study of cytomegalovirus exposure and HLA in healthy donors. PCR amplification relied on 60 Vbeta primers (plus 13 Jbeta primers). The method was immunoSEQ multiplex PCR; TCRdb's version includes in-frame clones alone and lacks a portion of them. The sample has about 160,000 clones; about 75% are singletons. The sample consisted of PBMCs. Receptor source: a male donor in good health and CMV-seropositive.

V and J are TRBV6-5 and TRBJ1-2; D possibly corresponds to TRBD1 (5 bases). The CDR3 runs to 13 residues. The V and J ends lost 2 bases and 4 bases respectively, with 8 bases between them. CDR1 MNHEY and CDR2 SVGAGI come from the germline V gene. The CDR3 loop is CASSYARAYGYTF. The CDR3 DNA is TGTGCCAGCAGTTACGCCAGGGCCTATGGCTACACCTTC.

This clone was counted between two and nine times. The chain combines TRBV29-1 with TRBJ1-1; 9 positions match TRBD1. The J segment lost 2 bases and the V segment lost 7 bases, leaving 11 bases of the junction unmatched. Germline V lookup: CDR1 SQVTM, CDR2 ANQGSEA. The CDR3 totals 15 residues. The CDR3 sequence is CSAGGQGPINTEAFF. CDR3 sequence (DNA): TGCAGCGCGGGAGGACAGGGGCCGATAAACACTGAAGCTTTCTTT. Together with reference TRBV29-1 and TRBJ1-1, the CDR3 gives the full variable domain: SAVISQKPSRDICQRGTSLTIQCQVDSQVTMMFWYRQQPGQSLTLIATANQGSEATYESGFVIDKFPISRPNLTFSTLTVSNMSPEDSSIYLCSAGGQGPINTEAFFGQGTRLTVV.

The J gene is TRBJ1-1, the V gene TRBV2; D gene unclear. This CDR3 spans 16 amino acids. Trimming cost V 4 bases and J 0 bases, with 15 bases left between them. Germline V CDR1 and CDR2: SNHLY, FYNNEI. CDR3 residues: CASSVVGGLMNTEAFF. In DNA, the CDR3 is TGTGCCAGCAGTGTTGTGGGTGGGCTCATGAACACTGAAGCTTTCTTT.

This chain uses TRBV6-5 with TRBJ1-1; the match to TRBD1 covers 9 bases. This CDR3 comprises 15 residues. With 3 bases clipped from V and 3 bases from J, the junction kept 5 bases outside the gene matches. Germline assignment: CDR1 MNHEY and CDR2 SVGAGI. In nucleotides, the CDR3 is TGTGCCAGCAGTTATTCCGGACAGGGGTACACTGAAGCTTTCTTT. Its protein is CASSYSGQGYTEAFF.

The sample holds a few counts of this clone. The chain has TRBV2 and TRBJ1-1; D ambiguous. V gave up 8 bases and J gave up 3 bases, with 13 bases separating them. The germline CDR1 and CDR2 sequences are SNHLY and FYNNEI. The CDR3 totals 13 residues. Here the CDR3 reads CASAWASHTEAFF. The CDR3 DNA reads TGTGCCAGCGCGTGGGCCAGCCACACTGAAGCTTTCTTT.

The V call is TRBV30, the J call TRBJ2-5; D not certain. CDR1 GTSNPN and CDR2 SVGIG come from the germline V gene (reference sequence). The CDR3 spans 13 residues. The V and J ends lost 3 bases and 5 bases respectively, with 13 bases between them. DNA of the CDR3: TGTGCCTGGAGCGAAGCTCTCGGGGAGACCCAGTACTTC. Protein product: CAWSEALGETQYF.

The table lists this clone with a count of one. The chain recombines TRBV6-6 with TRBJ2-5; TRBD2 matches at 7 bases. Germline V CDR1 and CDR2: MNHNY, SVGAGI (reference sequence). The V segment lost 2 bases and the J segment 2 bases; nucleotides outside the gene matches: 8. This CDR3 region has 16 residues. The CDR3 DNA reads as TGTGCCAGCAGTTACGGGAGGGAGCCACCTCAAGAGACCCAGTACTTC. Protein sequence: CASSYGREPPQETQYF.

V is TRBV7-9 and J is TRBJ1-2; the D gene is possibly TRBD1 (5 bases). Germline lookup yields CDR1 SEHNR and CDR2 FQNEAQ (reference sequence). CDR3 length equals 13 residues. Trimming stripped 4 bases from V and 4 bases from J, with 10 bases between. The CDR3 sequence is CASSYTGGYGYTF. Written as DNA, the CDR3 is TGTGCCAGCAGCTATACGGGGGGCTATGGCTACACCTTC.

This clone occurred once. Compared with germline, one end of the junction differs, possibly owing to a read error. The chain couples TRBV11-2 to TRBJ2-7; TRBD2 might be the D (5 bases). Germline values: CDR1 SGHAT, CDR2 FQNNGV. The length of the CDR3 is 17 residues. CDR3 in amino acids: CACSRLAGGRHSYEQYF. Written as DNA, the CDR3 is TGTGCCTGCAGTCGGCTGGCTGGTGGGAGACACTCCTACGAGCAGTACTTC.

The chain couples TRBV5-5 to TRBJ1-1; 8 bases line up with TRBD1. Germline V gene lookup returns CDR1 SGHKS and CDR2 YYEKEE (reference sequence). The CDR3 runs 14 residues. J was trimmed by 1 base and V by 4 bases; bases with no gene match: 3. The CDR3 nucleotides read TGTGCCAGCAGCCGACAGGGGCGGAACACTGAAGCTTTCTTT. This translates into CASSRQGRNTEAFF.

The chain uses TRBV7-6 and TRBJ2-5; the D gene is possibly TRBD2 (6 bases). CDR3 length: 15 amino acids. Germline assignment: CDR1 SGHVS and CDR2 FNYEAQ. Trimming took 7 bases from V and 2 from J, leaving 17 bases between them. CDR3: CASTGGVSLQETQYF. In DNA form, the CDR3 reads TGTGCCAGCACCGGAGGGGTAAGCCTGCAAGAGACCCAGTACTTC.

This rearrangement joins TRBV27 to TRBJ2-3, with a tentative D call TRBD2 (5 bases). Germline assignment: CDR1 MNHEY and CDR2 SMNVEV (reference sequence). This CDR3 contains 13 residues. V gave up 8 bases and J gave up 6 bases, with 15 bases separating them. This CDR3 is CASRTHSKDTQYF. In DNA, the CDR3 is TGTGCCAGCCGGACTCACTCGAAGGATACGCAGTATTTT.

This chain connects TRBV6-1 to TRBJ2-4; D gene unclear. V was clipped by 0 bases and J by 1 base, with 10 bases between them. The CDR3 consists of 16 residues. Germline V gives CDR1 MNHNS, CDR2 SASEGT. CDR3 sequence (DNA): TGTGCCAGCAGTGAAGCTTGGCAGGTGGCCAAAAACATTCAGTACTTC. As protein: CASSEAWQVAKNIQYF.

The rearrangement joins TRBV19 to TRBJ2-7; possible D gene TRBD2, 6 bases. Germline-derived CDR1 and CDR2 are LNHDA and SQIVND (reference sequence). Trimming left V 3 bases short and J 1 base short, with 10 bases between. The CDR3 contains 14 residues. The CDR3 DNA reads TGTGCCAGTAGTATGGCAGGGAGGTCCTACGAGCAGTACTTC. Protein: CASSMAGRSYEQYF.

This clone was seen just once. The V gene is TRBV6-1, the J gene TRBJ1-2, with TRBD1 identical over 12 bases. V shed 8 bases and J 4 bases; nucleotides not matched to a gene: 5. CDR1 and CDR2 from the germline V gene are MNHNS and SASEGT. The CDR3 spans 14 residues. CDR3 sequence reads: CASSGQGAAYGYTF. DNA of the CDR3: TGTGCCAGCTCGGGACAGGGGGCTGCCTATGGCTACACCTTC.

CDR3 sequence (DNA): TGCGCCAGCAGTGAGTCCCTAGCGGGCCCCGCGGGGTCCCAGTACTTC. This encodes CASSESLAGPAGSQYF. The V call is TRBV10-2, the J call TRBJ2-5; 8 positions match TRBD2. Germline V lookup: CDR1 WSHSY, CDR2 SAAADI. This CDR3 has 16 amino acids. The ends lost 0 bases at V and 9 bases at J; junction bases unmatched: 12.

V gene TRBV4-1 combines with J gene TRBJ1-6; maybe TRBD1 (5 bases). Germline CDR1 and CDR2: MGHRA and YSYEKL. This CDR3 contains 17 residues. The V end lost 0 bases, the J end lost 4 bases, and 13 bases lay between the germline ends. CDR3 residues: CASSQDPATAYNSPLHF. CDR3 in DNA: TGCGCCAGCAGCCAAGATCCTGCGACAGCGTATAATTCACCCCTCCACTTT.

This sequence joins TRBV19 and TRBJ1-1; D call uncertain. Trimming took off 1 base at V and 3 bases at J, with 6 bases between the two ends. CDR1 is LNHDA, CDR2 SQIVND, per germline (reference sequence). CDR3 length: 13 amino acids. The CDR3 loop reads CASSIVGDTEAFF. DNA for the CDR3: TGTGCCAGTAGTATAGTCGGGGACACTGAAGCTTTCTTT.

The chain recombines TRBV4-2 with TRBJ1-1; no firm D call. The CDR3 spans 14 residues. Germline V gene lookup returns CDR1 LGHNA and CDR2 YNFKEQ. Trimming removed 1 base from V and 0 bases from J, with 6 bases in between. DNA of the CDR3: TGTGCCAGCAGCCAAGGGCTCTTGAACACTGAAGCTTTCTTT. As protein: CASSQGLLNTEAFF.

The CDR3 DNA follows: TGCGCCAGCAGCCCTGGACAGGCTGGATACGAGCAGTACTTC. Its translation: CASSPGQAGYEQYF. The genes are TRBV4-1 and TRBJ2-5; TRBD1 agrees at 7 bases. The closer fit of TRBJ2-7 to the DNA end suggests the J call may be wrong. The length of the CDR3 is 14 residues. CDR1 is MGHRA, CDR2 YSYEKL, per germline.

This rearrangement joins TRBV18 to TRBJ1-1; D gene uncertain. The CDR3 runs 14 residues. Germline CDR1 KGHSH, CDR2 LQKENI. V lost 3 bases to trimming and J lost 1 base, with 9 bases between them. Written as DNA, the CDR3 is TGTGCCAGCTCACCTGCGGCCAGGAACACTGAAGCTTTCTTT. Translating it yields CASSPAARNTEAFF.

V is TRBV5-1 and J is TRBJ2-5; tentative D call: TRBD2 (6 bases). The ends were cut back, 3 bases at V and 4 bases at J, with 13 bases in the middle. The CDR3 length is 14 residues. From germline, CDR1 is SGHRS and CDR2 YFSETQ. CDR3 residues: CASSSGTWGETQYF. DNA for the CDR3: TGCGCCAGCAGCTCCGGGACTTGGGGAGAGACCCAGTACTTC. The whole variable domain, remainder taken from reference TRBV5-1 and TRBJ2-5, is KAGVTQTPRYLIKTRGQQVTLSCSPISGHRSVSWYQQTPGQGLQFLFEYFSETQRNKGNFPGRFSGRQFSNSRSEMNVSTLELGDSALYLCASSSGTWGETQYFGPGTRLLVL.